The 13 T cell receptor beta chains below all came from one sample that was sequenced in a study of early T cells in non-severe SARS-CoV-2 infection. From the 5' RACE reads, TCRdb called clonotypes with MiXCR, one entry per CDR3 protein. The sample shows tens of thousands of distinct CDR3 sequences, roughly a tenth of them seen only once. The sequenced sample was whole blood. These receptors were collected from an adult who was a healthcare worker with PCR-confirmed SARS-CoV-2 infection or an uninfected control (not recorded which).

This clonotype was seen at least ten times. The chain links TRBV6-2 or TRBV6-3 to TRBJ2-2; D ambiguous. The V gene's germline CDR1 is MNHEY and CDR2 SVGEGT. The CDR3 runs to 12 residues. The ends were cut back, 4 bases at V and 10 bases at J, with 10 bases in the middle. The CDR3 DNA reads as TGTGCCAGCAGTTTTCCAAATATGGAGCTGTTTTTT. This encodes CASSFPNMELFF.

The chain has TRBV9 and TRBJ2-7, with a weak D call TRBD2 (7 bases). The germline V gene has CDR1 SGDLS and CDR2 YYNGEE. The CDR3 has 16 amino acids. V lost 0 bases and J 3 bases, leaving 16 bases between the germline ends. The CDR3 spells CASSVATSGTYYEQYF. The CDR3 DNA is TGTGCCAGCAGCGTAGCTACCAGCGGGACATACTACGAGCAGTACTTC.

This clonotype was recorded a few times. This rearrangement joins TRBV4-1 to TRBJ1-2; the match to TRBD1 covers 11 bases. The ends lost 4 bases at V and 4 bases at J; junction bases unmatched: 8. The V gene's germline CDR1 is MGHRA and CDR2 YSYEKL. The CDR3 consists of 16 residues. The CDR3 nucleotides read TGCGCCAGCAGCCTAGGAGGGACAGGGGGGGCCTATGGCTACACCTTC. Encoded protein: CASSLGGTGGAYGYTF.

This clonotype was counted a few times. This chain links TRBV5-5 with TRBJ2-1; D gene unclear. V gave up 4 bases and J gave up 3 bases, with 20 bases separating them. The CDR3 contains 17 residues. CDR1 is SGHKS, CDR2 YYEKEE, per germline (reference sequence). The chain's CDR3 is CASSHKSDTSLYNEQFF. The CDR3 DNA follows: TGTGCCAGCAGCCATAAATCCGACACCTCTCTCTACAATGAGCAGTTCTTC.

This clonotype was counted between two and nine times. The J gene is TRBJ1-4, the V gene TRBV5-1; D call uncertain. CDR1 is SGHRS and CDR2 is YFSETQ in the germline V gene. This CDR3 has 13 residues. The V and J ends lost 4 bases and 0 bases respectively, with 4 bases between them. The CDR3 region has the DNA TGCGCCAGCAGCGATGCAACTAATGAAAAACTGTTTTTT. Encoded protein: CASSDATNEKLFF.

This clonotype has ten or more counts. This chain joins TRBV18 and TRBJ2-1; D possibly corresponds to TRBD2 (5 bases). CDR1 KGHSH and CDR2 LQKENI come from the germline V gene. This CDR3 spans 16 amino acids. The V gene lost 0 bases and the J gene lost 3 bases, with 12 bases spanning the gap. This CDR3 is CASSPPAGQGYNEQFF. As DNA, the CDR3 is TGTGCCAGCTCACCACCCGCGGGCCAAGGCTACAATGAGCAGTTCTTC.

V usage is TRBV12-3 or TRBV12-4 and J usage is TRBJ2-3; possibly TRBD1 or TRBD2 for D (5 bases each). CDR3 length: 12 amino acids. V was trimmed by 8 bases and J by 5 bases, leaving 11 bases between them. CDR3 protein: CASRGAKDTQYF. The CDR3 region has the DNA TGTGCCAGCCGAGGGGCGAAAGATACGCAGTATTTT.

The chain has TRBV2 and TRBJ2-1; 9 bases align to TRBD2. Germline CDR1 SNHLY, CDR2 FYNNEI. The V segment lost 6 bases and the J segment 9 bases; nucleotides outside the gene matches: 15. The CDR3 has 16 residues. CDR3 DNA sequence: TGTGCCAGCAGGAGCCTTCTAGCGGGAATTATCGGTGAGCAGTTCTTC. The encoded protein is CASRSLLAGIIGEQFF.

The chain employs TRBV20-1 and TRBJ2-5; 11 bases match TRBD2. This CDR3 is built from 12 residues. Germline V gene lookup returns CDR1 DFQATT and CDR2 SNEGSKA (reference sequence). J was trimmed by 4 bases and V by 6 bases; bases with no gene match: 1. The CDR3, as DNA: TGCAGTGCAGGACTAGCGGGAGAGACCCAGTACTTC. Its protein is CSAGLAGETQYF.

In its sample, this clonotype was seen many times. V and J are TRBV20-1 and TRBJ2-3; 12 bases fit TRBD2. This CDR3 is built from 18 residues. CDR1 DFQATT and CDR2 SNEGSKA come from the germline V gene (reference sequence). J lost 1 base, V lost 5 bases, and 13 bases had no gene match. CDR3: CSAGRGLAGGPGTDTQYF. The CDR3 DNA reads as TGCAGTGCTGGGCGGGGGCTAGCGGGAGGGCCGGGCACAGATACGCAGTATTTT.

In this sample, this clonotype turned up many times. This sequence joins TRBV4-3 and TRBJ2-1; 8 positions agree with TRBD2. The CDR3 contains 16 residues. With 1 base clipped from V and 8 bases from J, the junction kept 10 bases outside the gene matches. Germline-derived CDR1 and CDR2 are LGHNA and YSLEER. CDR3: CASSQGVAGRVDEQFF. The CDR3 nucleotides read TGCGCCAGCAGCCAAGGGGTAGCGGGAAGGGTAGATGAGCAGTTCTTC.

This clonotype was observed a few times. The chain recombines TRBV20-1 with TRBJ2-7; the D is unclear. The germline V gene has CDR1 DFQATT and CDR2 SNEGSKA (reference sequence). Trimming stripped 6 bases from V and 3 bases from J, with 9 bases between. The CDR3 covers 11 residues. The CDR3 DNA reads TGCAGTGCCGAGTCTAGCTACGAGCAGTACTTC. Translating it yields CSAESSYEQYF.

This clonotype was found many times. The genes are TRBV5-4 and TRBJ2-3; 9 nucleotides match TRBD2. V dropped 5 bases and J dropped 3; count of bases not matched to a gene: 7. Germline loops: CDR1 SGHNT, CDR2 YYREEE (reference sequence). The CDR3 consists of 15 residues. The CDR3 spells CASSRLAERTDTQYF. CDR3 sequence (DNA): TGTGCCAGCAGTCGACTAGCGGAGAGGACAGATACGCAGTATTTT. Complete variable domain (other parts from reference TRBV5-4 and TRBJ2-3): ETGVTQSPTHLIKTRGQQVTLRCSSQSGHNTVSWYQQALGQGPQFIFQYYREEENGRGNFPPRFSGLQFPNYSSELNVNALELDDSALYLCASSRLAERTDTQYFGPGTRLTVL.